One sample yielded the 25 T cell receptor beta chains listed below, sequenced in a study of blood T cells in healthy people across ages. Alongside a J-beta primer mix, a sample-barcoded 5' primer served in a second PCR lasting about 7 to 12 cycles. MiXCR, applied by TCRdb to the 5' RACE reads, yields one record per CDR3 protein. The profile covers some 700,000 distinct CDR3 sequences, with 43% appearing a single time and less than 25% taken by the ten largest. Sample: blood. The receptors stem from a woman aged 55-69 years in good health.

The rearrangement links TRBV28 to TRBJ2-1; the D gene is possibly TRBD2 (7 bases). In germline, CDR1 is MDHEN, CDR2 SYDVKM. Trimming removed 6 bases from V and 4 bases from J, with 28 bases in between. This CDR3 comprises 19 residues. DNA for the CDR3: TGTGCCAGCAGAGACAGGCTAATACTCAGAGCGGGAAAATACAATGAGCAGTTCTTC. It yields the protein CASRDRLILRAGKYNEQFF.

In its sample, this clonotype was seen a few times. The chain couples TRBV9 to TRBJ2-7, with a possible D match to TRBD1 (6 bases). Trimming shortened V by 3 bases and J by 2 bases, and 12 bases separated the two germline ends. CDR1 and CDR2 (germline): SGDLS, YYNGEE. The CDR3 is 14 amino acids. The CDR3 reads CASSGGQTTYEQYF. In nucleotides, the CDR3 is TGTGCCAGCAGCGGCGGACAGACTACCTACGAGCAGTACTTC.

This clonotype was recorded at least ten times. The rearrangement links TRBV29-1 to TRBJ2-3; the match to TRBD1 covers 10 bases. Unmatched junction bases numbered 5, after V lost 6 bases and J lost 5 bases. The V gene's germline CDR1 is SQVTM and CDR2 ANQGSEA. This CDR3 is 13 amino acids long. As DNA, the CDR3 is TGCAGCGTGACCCGGGACAGGGGAGATACGCAGTATTTT. It encodes CSVTRDRGDTQYF.

The chain links TRBV3-1 to TRBJ2-5; D is uncertain. Trimming cost V 6 bases and J 0 bases, with 11 bases left between them. Looked up from germline, CDR1 is LGHDT and CDR2 is YNNKEL (reference sequence). The CDR3 runs to 14 residues. CDR3 nucleotide sequence: TGTGCCAGCAGACCGAGACTGGACCAAGAGACCCAGTACTTC. This gives the protein CASRPRLDQETQYF.

This clonotype showed up just a few times. CDR3 nucleotides: TGCAGTGCCGTCATGGGGACGTATACCTACGAGCAGTACTTC. Encoded protein: CSAVMGTYTYEQYF. The genes are TRBV20-1 and TRBJ2-7; perhaps D is TRBD1 or TRBD2 (5 bases each). CDR3 size: 14 residues. V lost 6 bases to trimming and J lost 2 bases, with 17 bases between them. Germline CDR1 and CDR2: DFQATT and SNEGSKA (reference sequence).

This clonotype was detected a few times. V gene TRBV20-1 combines with J gene TRBJ2-4; no reliable D call. From germline, CDR1 is DFQATT and CDR2 SNEGSKA (reference sequence). CDR3 size: 14 residues. V was clipped by 7 bases and J by 1 base, with 14 bases between them. The CDR3 here is CSVSLGMAKNIQYF. The CDR3 bases are TGCAGTGTCTCCCTGGGGATGGCCAAAAACATTCAGTACTTC.

V usage is TRBV24-1 and J usage is TRBJ2-3; D unresolved. The ends were cut back, 4 bases at V and 7 bases at J, with 11 bases in the middle. The CDR3 totals 13 residues. Germline assignment: CDR1 KGHDR and CDR2 SFDVKD. As DNA, the CDR3 is TGTGCCACCAGTGACCCCCTAAAGAATACGCAGTATTTT. Translation: CATSDPLKNTQYF.

This clonotype was recorded many times. The CDR3 DNA is TGCAGCGTTGCCCCCCTACAGGGATACGAGCAGTACTTC. This gives the protein CSVAPLQGYEQYF. The rearrangement uses TRBV29-1 and TRBJ2-7, with D possibly TRBD1 on 6 matching bases. The CDR3 spans 13 residues. V was clipped by 4 bases and J by 4 bases, with 14 bases between them. Germline CDR1 reads SQVTM; CDR2 reads ANQGSEA.

The chain links TRBV20-1 to TRBJ2-5; a possible D gene is TRBD2 (5 bases). From germline, CDR1 is DFQATT and CDR2 SNEGSKA (reference sequence). The CDR3 loop spans 15 amino acids. V gave up 2 bases and J gave up 1 base, with 14 bases separating them. The CDR3 nucleotides are TGCAGTGCTAGAAGCTTTACTAGTGCCCAAGAGACCCAGTACTTC. Protein: CSARSFTSAQETQYF.

The V gene is TRBV9, the J gene TRBJ2-7; D possibly corresponds to TRBD2 (5 bases). The J call may be mistaken, given a closer DNA end match to TRBJ2-5. This CDR3 spans 14 amino acids. Germline CDR1 SGDLS, CDR2 YYNGEE. The CDR3 bases are TGTGCCAGCAGCCCCAGCCCGGGGAAGGAGACCCAGTACTTC. Residues: CASSPSPGKETQYF.

V is TRBV2 and J is TRBJ2-2; D is unclear. The CDR3 spans 15 residues. The V end lost 4 bases, the J end lost 4 bases, and 13 bases lay between the germline ends. Germline V lookup: CDR1 SNHLY, CDR2 FYNNEI. CDR3 nucleotide sequence: TGTGCCAGCAGTGTCGCCAGAAGGGCCACCGGGGAGCTGTTTTTT. This encodes CASSVARRATGELFF.

The V call is TRBV11-2, the J call TRBJ2-5; D not certain. This CDR3 is built from 13 residues. In germline, CDR1 is SGHAT, CDR2 FQNNGV. V shed 2 bases and J shed 5 bases, with 9 bases lying between them. CDR3: CASSLFSFETQYF. CDR3 in DNA: TGTGCCAGCAGCTTATTCAGTTTTGAGACCCAGTACTTC.

The chain employs TRBV24-1 and TRBJ2-5; 10 nucleotides agree with TRBD2. J was trimmed by 11 bases and V by 3 bases; bases with no gene match: 14. This CDR3 comprises 16 residues. Looked up from germline, CDR1 is KGHDR and CDR2 is SFDVKD. CDR3 coding DNA: TGTGCCACCAGTGATGCCACTAGCGGGGCCTACAATGAGCAGTACTTC. This encodes CATSDATSGAYNEQYF.

This rearrangement joins TRBV12-5 to TRBJ1-2; D not resolved. This CDR3 has 12 amino acids. V lost 1 base and J lost 4, with 4 bases in between. CDR1 LGHNT and CDR2 FRNRAP come from the germline V gene. CDR3 region: CASGLDIYGYTF. CDR3 nucleotides: TGTGCTAGTGGTTTGGATATCTATGGCTACACCTTC.

This clonotype was counted only a few times. This CDR3 is CSSTGRGKSTDTQYF. The CDR3 DNA reads as TGCAGCTCTACGGGGCGGGGGAAGAGCACAGATACGCAGTATTTT. V is TRBV20-1 and J is TRBJ2-3, with TRBD2 matching 7 bases. Germline CDR1 DFQATT, CDR2 SNEGSKA (reference sequence). The CDR3 runs to 15 residues.

CDR3 amino acids: CASSRSGTSGRRNEQFF. The CDR3 DNA reads as TGTGCCAGCAGCCGATCCGGGACTAGCGGGAGGAGGAATGAGCAGTTCTTC. The gene calls are TRBV7-8 and TRBJ2-1; TRBD2 aligns across 15 bases. Germline CDR1 reads SGHVS; CDR2 reads FQNEAQ. Trimming took 5 bases from V and 7 from J; bases not matched to a gene: 9. The CDR3 runs to 17 residues.

V gene TRBV9 combines with J gene TRBJ2-2, with D possibly matching TRBD2 (5 bases). The CDR3 is 15 residues long. Per germline, CDR1 SGDLS and CDR2 YYNGEE. V lost 0 bases to trimming and J lost 3 bases, with 9 bases between them. The CDR3 DNA reads TGTGCCAGCAGCGTAGCTGGACTGGACACCGGGGAGCTGTTTTTT. Translated: CASSVAGLDTGELFF.

The genes are TRBV4-3 and TRBJ2-3; TRBD2 aligns across 8 bases. Germline loops: CDR1 LGHNA, CDR2 YSLEER. The junction had 8 bases not matched to a gene; V was cut back by 0 bases and J by 0 bases. The CDR3 consists of 18 residues. The CDR3 bases are TGCGCCAGCAGCCAAGAGTTGAGCGCTAGCGGGAGCACAGATACGCAGTATTTT. The encoded protein is CASSQELSASGSTDTQYF.

The rearrangement links TRBV7-9 to TRBJ2-7, with D unclear. Trimming took 3 bases from V and 0 from J, leaving 9 bases between them. Germline V gives CDR1 SEHNR, CDR2 FQNEAQ (reference sequence). This CDR3 is 14 amino acids long. CDR3 in DNA: TGTGCCAGCAGCTTTGATGGTGGCTCCTACGAGCAGTACTTC. Translating it yields CASSFDGGSYEQYF.

This clonotype was observed a handful of times. The chain employs TRBV7-2 and TRBJ1-5, with TRBD1 as a possible D gene (6 bases). This CDR3 is 15 amino acids long. Trimming shortened V by 2 bases and J by 0 bases, and 8 bases separated the two germline ends. Germline CDR1 is SGHTA and CDR2 is FQGNSA. The CDR3 spells CASSLYRDSNQPQHF. The CDR3, as DNA: TGTGCCAGCAGCTTATACAGGGATAGCAATCAGCCCCAGCATTTT. Full variable domain (remainder filled in from reference TRBV7-2 and TRBJ1-5): GAGVSQSPSNKVTEKGKDVELRCDPISGHTALYWYRQSLGQGLEFLIYFQGNSAPDKSGLPSDRFSAERTGGSVSTLTIQRTQQEDSAVYLCASSLYRDSNQPQHFGDGTRLSIL.

This rearrangement joins TRBV20-1 to TRBJ1-2, with 10 bases identical to TRBD1. The trim removed 2 bases at V and 8 bases at J, leaving 8 bases unmatched. Germline V gene data show CDR1 as DFQATT and CDR2 as SNEGSKA (reference sequence). The CDR3 is 14 amino acids. The CDR3 region is CSARLTGTGAGYTF. In nucleotides, the CDR3 is TGCAGTGCTAGACTTACCGGGACAGGGGCCGGCTACACCTTC.

The chain joins TRBV7-3 to TRBJ2-3, with 11 positions matching TRBD2. The CDR3 totals 17 residues. Germline V gives CDR1 SGHTA, CDR2 FQGTGA. J lost 1 base, V lost 5 bases, and 8 bases had no gene match. DNA for the CDR3: TGTGCCAGCAGCCCCACCCAGACTAGCGGGGGCACAGATACGCAGTATTTT. It encodes CASSPTQTSGGTDTQYF.

The rearrangement joins TRBV9 to TRBJ2-1; D possibly uses TRBD1 or TRBD2 (5 bases each). CDR1 is SGDLS and CDR2 is YYNGEE in the germline V gene. Trimming removed 2 bases from V and 2 bases from J, with 14 bases in between. The CDR3 is made up of 16 amino acids. CDR3 sequence reads: CASSVGAGVPYNEQFF. CDR3 DNA sequence: TGTGCCAGCAGCGTCGGGGCGGGCGTCCCCTACAATGAGCAGTTCTTC. The full variable domain, its missing parts supplied by reference TRBV9 and TRBJ2-1, is DSGVTQTPKHLITATGQRVTLRCSPRSGDLSVYWYQQSLDQGLQFLIQYYNGEERAKGNILERFSAQQFPDLHSELNLSSLELGDSALYFCASSVGAGVPYNEQFFGPGTRLTVL.

This CDR3 reads CSALRSGGTYEQYF. CDR3 bases: TGCAGTGCTTTGAGAAGCGGGGGTACTTACGAGCAGTACTTC. This sequence joins TRBV20-1 and TRBJ2-7; 8 positions agree with TRBD2. The length of the CDR3 is 14 residues. Germline V gene data show CDR1 as DFQATT and CDR2 as SNEGSKA (reference sequence). Trimming took 5 bases from V and 4 from J; bases not matched to a gene: 10.

This clonotype showed up just a few times. The J gene is TRBJ1-1, the V gene TRBV18; 7 positions match TRBD1. The CDR3 extends over 14 amino acids. V shed 3 bases, J shed 1 base, and the junction held 2 bases outside the gene matches. Germline CDR1 KGHSH, CDR2 LQKENI. The CDR3 bases are TGTGCCAGCTCACCCGGACAGGCGAACACTGAAGCTTTCTTT. The encoded protein is CASSPGQANTEAFF.